These T cell receptor beta chains were read from a single sample in a study of control samples from healthy donors and cancer patients. The assay was immunoSEQ multiplex PCR, and TCRdb's table has in-frame clones only and misses some. Of about 52,000 clones detected, roughly 94% appear once; the ten largest clones hold approximately 2.2%. The sample comprised blood. These receptor sequences come from a man in his thirties or forties in good health. Each CDR3 is given with its conserved first and last residue. The D gene is left open where the match is weak. Clone size is shown for a subset of rows, as once, few, many or a class of expanded clone.

abundance | j_gene | d_gene | v_gene | CDR3aa | CDR3nt
NA | TRBJ1-1 | NA | TRBV5-6 | CASTEVWGSNTEAFF | TGTGCCAGCACCGAGGTTTGGGGGAGCAACACTGAAGCTTTCTTT
NA | TRBJ2-2 | TRBD1 | TRBV30 | CAWSADRGLNTGELFF | TGTGCCTGGAGTGCCGACAGGGGACTGAACACCGGGGAGCTGTTTTTT
NA | TRBJ2-2 | NA | TRBV9 | CASSVDTWTDTGELFF | TGTGCCAGCAGCGTCGACACTTGGACGGACACCGGGGAGCTGTTTTTT
NA | TRBJ2-4 | TRBD1 | TRBV7-9 | CASSWTGEDIQYF | TGTGCCAGCAGCTGGACAGGGGAGGACATTCAGTACTTC
NA | TRBJ1-1 | NA | TRBV28 | CASSLGLNTEAFF | TGTGCCAGCAGCTTGGGACTGAACACTGAAGCTTTCTTT
once | TRBJ2-7 | NA | TRBV7-8 | CASSLSYSYEQYF | TGTGCCAGCAGCTTATCCTACTCCTACGAGCAGTACTTC
NA | TRBJ2-7 | NA | TRBV5-1 | CASSLFISSYEQYF | TGCGCCAGCAGCTTGTTTATCTCCTCCTACGAGCAGTACTTC
NA | TRBJ1-2 | TRBD1 | TRBV18 | CASSLGQGRLNYGYTF | TGTGCCAGCTCACTAGGACAGGGCCGGCTTAACTATGGCTACACCTTC
NA | TRBJ2-7 | TRBD2 | TRBV6-2/TRBV6-3 | CASSYSGVGRGREAYEQYF | TGTGCCAGCAGTTACTCGGGAGTGGGGCGAGGGCGGGAGGCCTACGAGCAGTACTTC
NA | TRBJ1-2 | TRBD1 | TRBV10-3 | CAISRTGLNYGYTF | TGTGCCATCAGCCGGACAGGTCTTAACTATGGCTACACCTTC
NA | TRBJ2-1 | TRBD1 | TRBV10-3 | CAISPGQGTEQFF | TGTGCCATCAGCCCCGGACAGGGAACTGAGCAGTTCTTC
NA | TRBJ2-3 | TRBD2 | TRBV5-1 | CASSAWTSGGTDTQYF | TGCGCCAGCAGCGCCTGGACTAGCGGGGGCACAGATACGCAGTATTTT
NA | TRBJ1-2 | NA | TRBV11-1 | CASSLGGYGYTF | TGTGCCAGCAGCTTAGGTGGCTATGGCTACACCTTC
once | TRBJ1-2 | NA | TRBV28 | CASSRGGGENYGYTF | TGTGCCAGCAGCCGGGGAGGAGGGGAAAACTATGGCTACACCTTC
NA | TRBJ2-7 | TRBD1 | TRBV4-1 | CASSQEWTGFTYEQYF | TGCGCCAGCAGCCAAGAATGGACAGGGTTTACCTACGAGCAGTACTTC
NA | TRBJ1-2 | NA | TRBV10-3 | CAISGTAVNYGYTF | TGTGCCATCAGTGGGACAGCCGTTAACTATGGCTACACCTTC
NA | TRBJ2-1 | NA | TRBV6-5 | CASMQVQYFYNEQFF | TGTGCCAGCATGCAGGTACAGTACTTCTACAATGAGCAGTTCTTC
NA | TRBJ2-3 | NA | TRBV7-2 | CASSLRRGADTQYF | TGTGCCAGCAGCTTACGTAGAGGAGCAGATACGCAGTATTTT
NA | TRBJ2-3 | NA | TRBV30 | CAWSGVPQDTQYF | TGTGCCTGGAGTGGGGTCCCGCAAGATACGCAGTATTTT
NA | TRBJ1-2 | NA | TRBV14 | CASSQDFAAPYGYTF | TGTGCCAGCAGCCAAGATTTCGCAGCACCCTATGGCTACACCTTC
NA | TRBJ2-1 | TRBD1 | TRBV7-3 | CASSLRDRGHEQFF | TGTGCCAGCAGCTTACGGGACAGGGGACATGAGCAGTTCTTC
NA | TRBJ2-1 | TRBD2 | TRBV6-4 | CASSAGGYNEQFF | TGTGCCAGCAGTGCGGGAGGGTACAATGAGCAGTTCTTC
NA | TRBJ2-7 | TRBD1 | TRBV2 | CASSESRQGKGEQYF | TGTGCCAGCAGTGAATCAAGACAGGGAAAGGGCGAGCAGTACTTC
NA | TRBJ1-1 | NA | TRBV27 | CASSLLSGLKNTEAFF | TGTGCCAGCAGTTTACTTTCCGGCCTAAAGAACACTGAAGCTTTCTTT
NA | TRBJ2-6 | NA | TRBV7-2 | CASSPRTGANVLTF | TGTGCCAGCAGCCCTCGGACTGGGGCCAACGTCCTGACTTTC
NA | TRBJ2-7 | TRBD2 | TRBV4-3 | CASSQGGGGGEQYF | TGCGCCAGCAGCCAGGGAGGCGGGGGAGGCGAGCAGTACTTC
NA | TRBJ2-1 | NA | TRBV4-1 | CASSQGNEQFF | TGCGCCAGCAGCCAGGGGAATGAGCAGTTCTTC
NA | TRBJ1-2 | TRBD1 | TRBV14 | CASSLGQADYGYTF | TGTGCCAGCAGCCTGGGACAGGCCGACTATGGCTACACCTTC
NA | TRBJ2-5 | NA | TRBV2 | CASPLSTAIQETQYF | TGTGCCAGCCCCTTGTCGACAGCCATACAAGAGACCCAGTACTTC
NA | TRBJ1-2 | TRBD1 | TRBV19 | CASWDSGTGRYGYTF | TGTGCCAGTTGGGACTCCGGGACAGGGCGTTATGGCTACACCTTC
NA | TRBJ1-6 | NA | TRBV7-9 | CASSHRDTNPNNSPLHF | TGTGCCAGCAGCCACCGGGACACGAACCCAAATAATTCACCCCTCCACTTT
NA | TRBJ1-5 | NA | TRBV6-5 | CASFPGQGGQPQHF | TGTGCCAGCTTTCCTGGGCAGGGAGGTCAGCCCCAGCATTTT
once | TRBJ1-2 | NA | TRBV19 | CASSSDVTNYGYTF | TGTGCCAGTAGTTCTGACGTAACTAACTATGGCTACACCTTC
NA | TRBJ2-1 | NA | TRBV11-3 | CASSLTGAYNEQFF | TGTGCCAGCAGCTTGACTGGTGCCTACAATGAGCAGTTCTTC
once | TRBJ2-1 | NA | TRBV29-1 | CSIGTLDEQFF | TGCAGCATCGGGACTCTAGATGAGCAGTTCTTC
NA | TRBJ2-2 | NA | TRBV10-3 | CAISDSGGGNTGELFF | TGTGCCATCAGTGACTCGGGGGGCGGGAACACCGGGGAGCTGTTTTTT
NA | TRBJ1-2 | NA | TRBV2 | CASSEGVRYGYTF | TGTGCCAGCAGTGAGGGGGTCCGCTATGGCTACACCTTC
NA | TRBJ2-1 | NA | TRBV7-8 | CASSGGRYNEQFF | TGTGCCAGCAGCGGCGGCAGATACAATGAGCAGTTCTTC
NA | TRBJ2-1 | NA | TRBV6-5 | CASSYGLEGEQFF | TGTGCCAGCAGTTACGGCCTAGAGGGTGAGCAGTTCTTC